The rows below give T cell receptor beta chains drawn from one sample of a study of naive and memory T cell subsets. From the UMI-ligation and nested PCR reads, TCRdb called clonotypes with MiXCR, one entry per CDR3 protein. The sample lists over 100,000 distinct CDR3 sequences, 30% to 45% occurring once. Sequenced material: central memory CD4+ T cells from blood. These receptors originate from a human donor in good health. The conserved cysteine and the conserved F or W are not part of the CDR3 here.

J	V	CDR3
TRBJ2-7	TRBV7-6	ASSMGQDSSYEQY
TRBJ2-1	TRBV19	ASSRMGLSNFDEQF
TRBJ1-2	TRBV11-2	ASSRDGGYT
TRBJ2-2	TRBV19	ASSIPRTGGFNTGELF
TRBJ1-6	TRBV7-2	ASSAYQGAVNSPLH
TRBJ1-2	TRBV28	ATVPQVRRIGGYT
TRBJ2-3	TRBV20-1	SARGSTSLGDTQY
TRBJ2-1	TRBV29-1	SVAGLAGVLEQF
TRBJ2-7	TRBV7-6	ASSRTGTSGGIEQY
TRBJ2-1	TRBV19	ASSTPYYNEQF
TRBJ2-3	TRBV18	ASSPSTAETDTQY
TRBJ2-3	TRBV7-2	ASSPVRRATDTQY
TRBJ1-5	TRBV3-1	ASSPQGGNQPQH
TRBJ2-7	TRBV7-6	ASSLAAVYEQY
TRBJ2-3	TRBV4-2	ASSPGLGRRALNWDTQY
TRBJ2-3	TRBV5-1	ASSLIDRKDTQY
TRBJ2-7	TRBV20-1	SGRRDGPYEQY
TRBJ2-6	TRBV10-3	AIGGGRDRGNVLT
TRBJ1-6	TRBV28	ASSSLGGTPLH
TRBJ2-3	TRBV29-1	SVRDRVGRTDTQY
TRBJ1-1	TRBV2	ASSRDRGGTEAF
TRBJ2-3	TRBV4-2	ASSPMEAINTDTQY
TRBJ1-5	TRBV19	ASTPQSYSNQPQH
TRBJ2-3	TRBV5-8	ASSLGQGAKDTQY
TRBJ2-1	TRBV12-5	ASGPLGTGLLRFFYNEQF
TRBJ1-2	TRBV7-9	ASSLASGYGYT
TRBJ2-1	TRBV20-1	SASRTGRNEQF
TRBJ2-4	TRBV28	ASSPPGAAKNIQY
TRBJ2-4	TRBV12-3/TRBV12-4	ASTLQGSKNIQY
TRBJ2-3	TRBV30	AWSGVAKDTQY